This TCR beta chain was identified in a study of T cell responses to AZD1222 COVID-19 vaccine. Findings and caveats of the study: Distributed over spike, vaccine-associated CD4 TCRs predominated at 160-218 and 743-854. Two AZD1222 doses significantly raised spike-specific TCR breadth and depth over controls.

As concerns this clone: Its specificity is unknown.

The method was immunoSEQ multiplex PCR; TCRdb's version includes in-frame clones alone and lacks a portion of them. The sample consists of 35,000 to 50,000 clones, about nine tenths of them appearing once. The TCR sequence derives from an adult who received the AZD1222 COVID-19 vaccine. Sequences were derived from peripheral blood, sampled 28 days after the second AZD1222 dose.

The CDR3 coding sequence is TGTGCCAGTAGTATTCTACTAGCGGGAGGGTCTGTCGAGCAGTACTTC. Its protein product is CASSILLAGGSVEQYF. The rearrangement uses TRBV19 and TRBJ2-7, with 13 bases fitting TRBD2. CDR3 length equals 16 residues. Germline CDR1 LNHDA, CDR2 SQIVND (reference sequence). Trimming took 3 bases from V and 6 from J; bases not matched to a gene: 8.